The clone carrying this T cell receptor (beta chain) came up many times. Its antigen remains unidentified. The cDNA was produced through 5'RACE with 10-nucleotide random UMIs. TCRdb called the 5' RACE reads again in MiXCR, with one record for every CDR3 protein. The sample holds about 80,000 distinct CDR3 sequences; around a tenth are singletons and the top ten take 1.7%. The unsorted libraries were generated from a total of 2 million PBMCs, which had been stored in RNAlater at -80 C. The sample comes from a study of neurological immune-mediated disorders. Germline V CDR1 and CDR2: MRHNA, SNTAGT. This CDR3 contains 16 residues. The V segment lost 3 bases and the J segment 1 base; nucleotides outside the gene matches: 6. Study conclusions and caveats: Private repertoires in all groups were suggested by the finding that expanded clones across subjects shared no CDR3 amino acid sequences.

Sample: PBMCs. The sequence was obtained from a man in his forties or fifties in good health. V and J are TRBV6-4 and TRBJ2-3; 8 positions match TRBD2. The CDR3 region is CASSESGGRGTDTQYF. Written as DNA, the CDR3 is TGTGCCAGCAGTGAATCGGGGGGGCGAGGCACAGATACGCAGTATTTT.